This note documents a single T cell receptor (beta chain) sequence. What it recognizes is unknown. This specimen comes from a study of T cells in localized non-small cell lung cancer. Study-wide results and limits: Greater T cell density in blood accompanied longer overall survival. Tumor samples were not multi-region, leaving intratumor heterogeneity unexcluded. Exceeding tumor, uninvolved adjacent lung had the highest T cell clonality. Appearances in adjacent lung were noted for a median approximately 50 of the top 100 tumor clones.

Method: immunoSEQ multiplex PCR; TCRdb's copy keeps in-frame clones and lacks some. The sample lists fewer than 3,000 clones; around a quarter were seen once. Germline CDR1 MNHGY, CDR2 SAAAGT. Trimming cost V 0 bases and J 6 bases, with 14 bases left between them. The CDR3 covers 15 residues. The TCR was taken from a woman aged 35 to 75 with stage I lung adenocarcinoma. The input for sequencing was lung tumor tissue, taken before any cancer treatment. The rearrangement links TRBV6-8 to TRBJ1-1; D gene unclear. CDR3 in DNA: TGTGCCAGCAGTTACTCATTCGGTTCGGTCTCTGAAGCTTTCTTT. It specifies CASSYSFGSVSEAFF.